This TCR beta chain derives from a study of beta chain features in type 1 diabetes. Study details: Patients shared similar age, gender and cell yields with healthy donors. Study-wide findings and caveats: Patients' naive, central memory and Treg TCRB repertoires seemed closer to one another than those of healthy donors. TCRB CDR3s from Type 1 diabetes patients were moderately but significantly shorter in all four CD4+ subsets.

cDNA synthesis used the whole RNA isolate, giving expressed TCRB sequences. For naive, central memory and regulatory T cell samples, reads averaged around 3.6 million. Produced via immunoSEQ multiplex PCR; TCRdb's table is partial and in-frame only. The repertoire holds more than 100,000 clones, with around 9% as singletons. Remarks on this clone: Its antigen is unknown.

Deletions cut 2 bases from V and 5 bases from J, with 12 bases between. The CDR3 spans 14 residues. CDR1 SEHNR and CDR2 FQNEAQ come from the germline V gene (reference sequence). The source of this sequence is a man in his thirties or forties with type 1 diabetes. The rearrangement links TRBV7-9 to TRBJ1-2; tentatively, D is TRBD1 (5 bases). Sequenced sample: central memory CD4+ T cells from blood. CDR3 coding DNA: TGTGCCAGCAGCTTAACAGGCGGAGGGTATGGCTACACCTTC. Its translation: CASSLTGGGYGYTF.